Each of the 25 T cell receptor beta chains below was sequenced from the same sample in a study of T cells expressing NK-cell markers (dated by TCRdb to 2020 to 2022). Library generation was performed with 5' RACE. Sequencing was performed on an Illumina HiSeq 2000. TCRdb reprocessed the reads; each CDR3 protein sequence makes one entry, and DNA is unavailable. The sample has more than 120,000 distinct CDR3 sequences on record. The ten largest clones capture around 10% of the sample. Sequenced sample: blood T cells: a sorted CD56 or NKG2C T cell subset, CD4+ or CD8+ T cells, or bulk PBMC T cells (not recorded which). The receptors stem from a man younger than 35 in good health. Donor details come from another sample of the same person, matched by shared clones.

The rearrangement joins TRBV4-1 to TRBJ1-6. Germline V gives CDR1 MGHRA, CDR2 YSYEKL. CDR3 length: 17 residues. CDR3 residues: CASSQDNVVPDNSPLHF.

The rearrangement links TRBV6-5 to TRBJ2-3. Per germline, CDR1 MNHEY and CDR2 SVGAGI. The CDR3 has 14 amino acids. The CDR3 region is CASSYSQELDTQYF.

This chain uses TRBV2 with TRBJ2-5; the TCRdb D gene call, TRBD1, has no DNA to confirm it. Germline V gives CDR1 SNHLY, CDR2 FYNNEI. The CDR3 has 14 residues. The CDR3 sequence: CASPPESDQETQYF.

The V and J genes are TRBV7-9 and TRBJ2-3; TCRdb's D call, TRBD2, is unchecked because there is no DNA. CDR3 length: 17 amino acids. CDR1 is SEHNR and CDR2 is FQNEAQ in the germline V gene (reference sequence). CDR3 sequence: CASRLPRVGLKPDTQYF.

This chain connects TRBV5-1 to TRBJ2-1; TCRdb's D call, TRBD2, is unchecked because there is no DNA. The germline V gene has CDR1 SGHRS and CDR2 YFSETQ. This CDR3 contains 17 residues. The chain's CDR3 is CASSLEASGLVYNEQFF.

CDR3 loop: CASSPRDAYEQYF. The chain uses TRBV5-1 and TRBJ2-7; the TCRdb D gene call, TRBD1, has no DNA to confirm it. The CDR3 has 13 amino acids. The germline CDR1 and CDR2 sequences are SGHRS and YFSETQ.

J is TRBJ1-4 and V is TRBV7-9. The CDR3 totals 14 residues. Germline-derived CDR1 and CDR2 are SEHNR and FQNEAQ (reference sequence). This chain's CDR3 is CASSLGGQYEKLFF.

This chain uses TRBV4-2 with TRBJ2-1; TCRdb indicates TRBD2, and absent DNA this call remains unverified. The germline V gene encodes CDR1 LGHNA and CDR2 YNFKEQ. The CDR3 is 15 residues long. CDR3 sequence reads: CASSQVEGSYNEQFF.

V usage is TRBV7-3 and J usage is TRBJ1-6; the TCRdb call, TRBD1, lacks DNA for checking. Germline V CDR1 and CDR2: SGHTA, FQGTGA. CDR3 length equals 14 residues. CDR3 in amino acids: CASSSGQLNSPLHF. Drawing the rest from reference TRBV7-3 and TRBJ1-6, the complete variable domain is GAGVSQTPSNKVTEKGKYVELRCDPISGHTALYWYRQSLGQGPEFLIYFQGTGAADDSGLPNDRFFAVRPEGSVSTLKIQRTERGDSAVYLCASSSGQLNSPLHFGNGTRLTVT.

V gene TRBV6-2 or TRBV6-3 combines with J gene TRBJ1-6. CDR3 size: 13 residues. Germline CDR1 MNHEY, CDR2 SVGEGT. This CDR3 is CASQDVYNSPLHF.

This chain uses TRBV12-3 or TRBV12-4 with TRBJ2-7; TCRdb selects TRBD2, and the lack of DNA leaves this call unchecked. This CDR3 is 14 amino acids long. The CDR3 protein is CASSPWRGRDEQYF.

The genes are TRBV7-8 and TRBJ1-5. Germline assignment: CDR1 SGHVS and CDR2 FQNEAQ. The CDR3 has 16 residues. The CDR3 region is CASSPVRLSSNQPQHF.

V usage is TRBV19 and J usage is TRBJ2-1; the D call of TRBD1 rests on TCRdb alone, since no DNA is present to check it. Germline V gene sequence: CDR1 LNHDA, CDR2 SQIVND (reference sequence). This CDR3 is 16 amino acids long. CDR3 sequence: CASSIALWAIRNEQFF.

The chain has TRBV20-1 and TRBJ1-5. Germline V CDR1 and CDR2: DFQATT, SNEGSKA (reference sequence). The CDR3 is 16 amino acids. CDR3 protein: CSARDRSGSFNQPQHF.

The chain joins TRBV14 to TRBJ1-5. The CDR3 has 17 amino acids. The germline gives CDR1 SGHDN, CDR2 FVKESK. This CDR3 is CASSQGSGGDSNQPQHF.

V and J are TRBV6-1 and TRBJ2-1. Germline CDR1 is MNHNS and CDR2 is SASEGT. CDR3 length: 15 residues. CDR3 loop: CASRKALSSYNEQFF.

This rearrangement joins TRBV28 to TRBJ2-5; the TCRdb D gene call, TRBD1, has no DNA to confirm it. There are 16 residues in the CDR3. CDR1 is MDHEN, CDR2 SYDVKM, per germline. CDR3 loop: CASSLLGQGAGETQYF.

The V gene is TRBV12-3 or TRBV12-4, the J gene TRBJ2-1. This CDR3 spans 12 amino acids. The CDR3: CASSLVYNEQFF.

The CDR3 reads CASSYVRGTEAFF. V and J are TRBV6-2 or TRBV6-3 and TRBJ1-1. CDR1 and CDR2 (germline): MNHEY, SVGEGT. CDR3 length equals 13 residues.

This chain joins TRBV29-1 and TRBJ2-3; with no DNA, the TCRdb D assignment of TRBD1 cannot be verified. The germline CDR1 and CDR2 sequences are SQVTM and ANQGSEA. The CDR3 extends over 15 amino acids. The chain's CDR3 is CSGISTGASTDTQYF.

This sequence joins TRBV6-5 and TRBJ1-6; TCRdb calls TRBD1, which cannot be checked without DNA. The CDR3 has 19 residues. CDR1 and CDR2 (germline): MNHEY, SVGAGI. The CDR3 loop reads CASSYSTLRGRMDNSPLHF.

The chain joins TRBV20-1 to TRBJ2-1; lacking DNA, the TRBD2 call made by TCRdb goes unchecked. The CDR3 runs 17 residues. Per the germline V gene, CDR1 is DFQATT and CDR2 is SNEGSKA (reference sequence). The CDR3 region is CSASGLAASHFYNEQFF.

The chain couples TRBV5-1 to TRBJ2-3; TCRdb lists TRBD1, though no DNA is available to test this call. The CDR3 loop spans 15 amino acids. CDR1 and CDR2 from the germline V gene are SGHRS and YFSETQ. CDR3 loop: CASSLEAGGRDTQYF.

The chain couples TRBV25-1 to TRBJ2-5; TCRdb indicates TRBD1, and absent DNA this call remains unverified. The CDR3 sequence is 16 residues long. Germline-derived CDR1 and CDR2 are MGHDK and SYGVNS. CDR3 loop: CASSLTGTSFQETQYF.

This chain links TRBV4-3 with TRBJ2-2; TCRdb's D call, TRBD1, is unchecked because there is no DNA. There are 17 residues in the CDR3. Germline V gene lookup returns CDR1 LGHNA and CDR2 YSLEER. The CDR3 region is CASSQDGLPPGPGELFF.